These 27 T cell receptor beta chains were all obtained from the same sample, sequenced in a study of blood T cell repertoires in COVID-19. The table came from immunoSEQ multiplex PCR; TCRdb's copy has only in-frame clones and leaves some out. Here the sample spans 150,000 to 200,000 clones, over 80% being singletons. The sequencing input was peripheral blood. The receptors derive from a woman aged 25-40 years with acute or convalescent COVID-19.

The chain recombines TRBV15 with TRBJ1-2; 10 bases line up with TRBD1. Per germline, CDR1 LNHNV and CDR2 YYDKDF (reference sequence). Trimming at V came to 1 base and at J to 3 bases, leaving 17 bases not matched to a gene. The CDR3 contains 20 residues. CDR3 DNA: TGTGCCACCAGCAGAGGCTATGCGGGACAGGGGTCCGCTGGTGACTATGGCTACACCTTC. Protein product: CATSRGYAGQGSAGDYGYTF.

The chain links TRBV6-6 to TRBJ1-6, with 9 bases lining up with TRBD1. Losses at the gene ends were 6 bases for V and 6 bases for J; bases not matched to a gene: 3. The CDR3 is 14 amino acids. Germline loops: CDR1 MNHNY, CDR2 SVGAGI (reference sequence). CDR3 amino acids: CASSPGQGNSPLHF. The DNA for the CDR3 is TGTGCCAGCAGCCCGGGACAGGGTAATTCACCCCTCCACTTT.

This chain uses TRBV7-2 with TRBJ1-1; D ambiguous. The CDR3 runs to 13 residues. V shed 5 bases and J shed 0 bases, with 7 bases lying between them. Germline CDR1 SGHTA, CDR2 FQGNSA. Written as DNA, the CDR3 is TGTGCCAGCAGCCAGGTCATGAACACTGAAGCTTTCTTT. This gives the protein CASSQVMNTEAFF.

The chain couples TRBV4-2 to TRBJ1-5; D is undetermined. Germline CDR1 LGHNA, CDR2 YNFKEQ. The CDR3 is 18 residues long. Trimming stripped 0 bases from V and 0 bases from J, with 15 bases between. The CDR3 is CASSQDNTADNSNQPQHF. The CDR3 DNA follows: TGTGCCAGCAGCCAAGATAACACGGCAGACAATAGCAATCAGCCCCAGCATTTT.

CDR3 in amino acids: CASGGTALTGELFF. In DNA form, the CDR3 reads TGTGCCAGCGGGGGGACAGCTTTGACCGGGGAGCTGTTTTTT. The J gene is TRBJ2-2, the V gene TRBV25-1; tentatively, D is TRBD1 (7 bases). Trimming left V 8 bases short and J 5 bases short, with 15 bases between. Germline loops: CDR1 MGHDK, CDR2 SYGVNS. There are 14 residues in the CDR3. Full variable domain (rest looked up from reference TRBV25-1 and TRBJ2-2): EADIYQTPRYLVIGTGKKITLECSQTMGHDKMYWYQQDPGMELHLIHYSYGVNSTEKGDLSSESTVSRIRTEHFPLTLESARPSHTSQYLCASGGTALTGELFFGEGSRLTVL.

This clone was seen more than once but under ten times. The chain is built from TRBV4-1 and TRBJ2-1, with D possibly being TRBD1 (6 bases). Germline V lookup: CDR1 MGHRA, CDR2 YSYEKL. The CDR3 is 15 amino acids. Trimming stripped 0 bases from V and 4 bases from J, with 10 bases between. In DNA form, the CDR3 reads TGCGCCAGCAGCCAAGATGGGACACTGTACAATGAGCAGTTCTTC. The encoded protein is CASSQDGTLYNEQFF.

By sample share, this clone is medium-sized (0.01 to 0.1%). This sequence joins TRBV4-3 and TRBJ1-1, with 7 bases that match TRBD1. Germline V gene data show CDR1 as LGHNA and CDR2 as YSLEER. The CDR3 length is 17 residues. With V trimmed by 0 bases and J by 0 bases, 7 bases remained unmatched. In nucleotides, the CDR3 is TGCGCCAGCAGCCAAGATTCAGGGGGTTATATGAACACTGAAGCTTTCTTT. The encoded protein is CASSQDSGGYMNTEAFF.

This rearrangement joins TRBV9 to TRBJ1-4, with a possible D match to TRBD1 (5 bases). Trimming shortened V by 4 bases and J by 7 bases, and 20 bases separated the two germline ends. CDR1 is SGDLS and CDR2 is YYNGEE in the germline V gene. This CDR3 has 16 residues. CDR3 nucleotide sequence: TGTGCCAGCAGCCGTTACGATTCCAGGGCCGGTGAAAAACTGTTTTTT. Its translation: CASSRYDSRAGEKLFF.

DNA for the CDR3: TGTGCCTGGAGTGTGGGGCAGGGGTGGCAAGAGACCCAGTACTTC. Its translation is CAWSVGQGWQETQYF. The J gene is TRBJ2-5, the V gene TRBV30, with a tentative D call TRBD1 (6 bases). The length of the CDR3 is 15 residues. Germline V lookup: CDR1 GTSNPN, CDR2 SVGIG (reference sequence). Deletions cut 0 bases from V and 2 bases from J, with 13 bases between.

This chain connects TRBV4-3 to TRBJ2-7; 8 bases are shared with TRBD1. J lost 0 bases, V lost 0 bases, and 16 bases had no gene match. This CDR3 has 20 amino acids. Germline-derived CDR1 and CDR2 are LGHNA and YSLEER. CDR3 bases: TGCGCCAGCAGCCAAGATCCCCCCGACTCTCCGGGACAGGACTCCTACGAGCAGTACTTC. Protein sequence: CASSQDPPDSPGQDSYEQYF.

DNA for the CDR3: TGTGCCAGCAGCCAAGACGCTAGCGGGGGGGCTTCCTACAATGAGCAGTTCTTC. Its protein product is CASSQDASGGASYNEQFF. This chain links TRBV4-2 with TRBJ2-1; TRBD2 matches at 12 bases. CDR1 is LGHNA, CDR2 YNFKEQ, per germline. With V trimmed by 0 bases and J by 1 base, 4 bases remained unmatched. CDR3 size: 18 residues.

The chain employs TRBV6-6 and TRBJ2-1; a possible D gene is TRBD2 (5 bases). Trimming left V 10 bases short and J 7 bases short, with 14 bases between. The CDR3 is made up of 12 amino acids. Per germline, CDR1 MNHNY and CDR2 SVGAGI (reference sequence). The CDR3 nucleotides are TGTGCCACGGGTACGCCGGGGAATGAGCAGTTCTTC. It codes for CATGTPGNEQFF.

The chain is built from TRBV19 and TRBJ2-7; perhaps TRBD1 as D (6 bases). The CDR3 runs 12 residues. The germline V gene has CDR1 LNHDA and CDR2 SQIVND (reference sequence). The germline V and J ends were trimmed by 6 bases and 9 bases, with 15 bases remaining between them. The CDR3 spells CASRSSGQMQYF. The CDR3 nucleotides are TGTGCCAGTAGATCCTCCGGACAGATGCAGTACTTC.

The CDR3 DNA is TGTGCCAGCAGCTTAGTGGGGGGGAGACCAATCCCAGAGACCCAGTACTTC. Its translation is CASSLVGGRPIPETQYF. The chain recombines TRBV7-2 with TRBJ2-5; 7 nucleotides align to TRBD2. The trim removed 1 base at V and 4 bases at J, leaving 12 bases unmatched. Germline values: CDR1 SGHTA, CDR2 FQGNSA. The CDR3 totals 17 residues.

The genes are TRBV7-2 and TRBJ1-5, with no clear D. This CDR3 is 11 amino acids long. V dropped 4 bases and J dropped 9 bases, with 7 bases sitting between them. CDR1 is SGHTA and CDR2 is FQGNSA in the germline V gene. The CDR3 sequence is CASSSRGPQHF. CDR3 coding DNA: TGTGCCAGCAGCTCCCGCGGGCCCCAGCATTTT. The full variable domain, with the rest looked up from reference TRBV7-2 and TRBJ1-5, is GAGVSQSPSNKVTEKGKDVELRCDPISGHTALYWYRQSLGQGLEFLIYFQGNSAPDKSGLPSDRFSAERTGGSVSTLTIQRTQQEDSAVYLCASSSRGPQHFGDGTRLSIL.

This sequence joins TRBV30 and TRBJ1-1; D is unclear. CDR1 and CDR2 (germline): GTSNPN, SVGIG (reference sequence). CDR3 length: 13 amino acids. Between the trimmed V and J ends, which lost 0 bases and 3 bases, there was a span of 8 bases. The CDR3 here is CAWSVSGYTEAFF. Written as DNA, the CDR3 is TGTGCCTGGAGTGTTTCAGGCTACACTGAAGCTTTCTTT.

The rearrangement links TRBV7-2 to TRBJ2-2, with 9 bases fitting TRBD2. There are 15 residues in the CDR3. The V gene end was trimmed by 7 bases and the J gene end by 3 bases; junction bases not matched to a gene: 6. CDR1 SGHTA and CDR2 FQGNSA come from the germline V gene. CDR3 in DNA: TGTGCCAGCACCGTGACTAGCGGAGACACCGGGGAGCTGTTTTTT. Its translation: CASTVTSGDTGELFF.

CDR3 residues: CASSLLTENQPQHF. The DNA for the CDR3 is TGTGCCAGCAGTTTATTGACGGAGAATCAGCCCCAGCATTTT. The gene calls are TRBV28 and TRBJ1-5; unclear D gene. V dropped 1 base and J dropped 4 bases, with 8 bases sitting between them. This CDR3 is built from 14 residues. Germline V gene lookup returns CDR1 MDHEN and CDR2 SYDVKM.

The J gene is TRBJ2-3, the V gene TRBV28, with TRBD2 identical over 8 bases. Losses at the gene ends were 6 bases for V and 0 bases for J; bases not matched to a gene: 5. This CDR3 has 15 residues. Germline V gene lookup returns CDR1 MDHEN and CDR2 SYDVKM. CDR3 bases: TGTGCCAGCAGAAACGGGGGGGAAAGCACAGATACGCAGTATTTT. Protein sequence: CASRNGGESTDTQYF.

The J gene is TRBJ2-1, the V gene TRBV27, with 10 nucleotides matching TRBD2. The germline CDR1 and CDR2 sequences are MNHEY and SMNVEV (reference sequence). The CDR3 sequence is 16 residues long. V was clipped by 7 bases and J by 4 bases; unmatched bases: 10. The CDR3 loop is CASTLSASGGYNEQFF. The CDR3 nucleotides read TGTGCCAGCACCCTAAGTGCTAGCGGGGGTTACAATGAGCAGTTCTTC.

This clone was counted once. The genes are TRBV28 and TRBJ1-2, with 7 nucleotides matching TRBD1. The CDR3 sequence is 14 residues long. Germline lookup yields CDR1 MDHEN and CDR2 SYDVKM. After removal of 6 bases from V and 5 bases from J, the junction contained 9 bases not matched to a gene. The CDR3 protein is CASSDSGGDYGYTF. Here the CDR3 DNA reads TGTGCCAGCAGCGATTCAGGGGGAGATTATGGCTACACCTTC.

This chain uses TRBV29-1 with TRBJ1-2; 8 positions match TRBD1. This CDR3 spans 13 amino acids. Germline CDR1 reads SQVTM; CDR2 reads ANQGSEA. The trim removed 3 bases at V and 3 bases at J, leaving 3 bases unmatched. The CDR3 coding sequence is TGCAGCGTTGACAGGGGGCGCGACTATGGCTACACCTTC. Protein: CSVDRGRDYGYTF. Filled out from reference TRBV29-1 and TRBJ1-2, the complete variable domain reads SAVISQKPSRDICQRGTSLTIQCQVDSQVTMMFWYRQQPGQSLTLIATANQGSEATYESGFVIDKFPISRPNLTFSTLTVSNMSPEDSSIYLCSVDRGRDYGYTFGSGTRLTVV.

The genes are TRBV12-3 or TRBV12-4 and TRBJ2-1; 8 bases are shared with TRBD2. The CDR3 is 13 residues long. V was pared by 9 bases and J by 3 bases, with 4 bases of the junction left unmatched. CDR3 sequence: CASTSGRYNEQFF. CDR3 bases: TGTGCCAGTACTAGCGGCCGCTACAATGAGCAGTTCTTC.

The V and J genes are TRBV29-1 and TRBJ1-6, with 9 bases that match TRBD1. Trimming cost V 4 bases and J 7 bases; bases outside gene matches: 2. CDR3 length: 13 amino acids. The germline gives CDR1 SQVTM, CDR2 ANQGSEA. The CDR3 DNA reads TGCAGCGTTGCCGGGACAGGGAATTCACCCCTCCACTTT. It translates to CSVAGTGNSPLHF.

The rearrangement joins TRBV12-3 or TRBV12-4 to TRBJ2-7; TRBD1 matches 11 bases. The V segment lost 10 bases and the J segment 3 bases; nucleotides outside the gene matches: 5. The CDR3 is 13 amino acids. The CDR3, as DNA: TGTGCCACCGCGGGACAGGGGGTCTACGAGCAGTACTTC. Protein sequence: CATAGQGVYEQYF.

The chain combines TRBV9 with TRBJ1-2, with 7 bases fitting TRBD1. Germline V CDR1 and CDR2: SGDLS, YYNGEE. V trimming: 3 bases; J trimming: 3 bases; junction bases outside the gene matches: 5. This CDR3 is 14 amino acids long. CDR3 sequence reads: CASSARQGDYGYTF. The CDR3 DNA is TGTGCCAGCAGCGCCCGACAGGGCGACTATGGCTACACCTTC.

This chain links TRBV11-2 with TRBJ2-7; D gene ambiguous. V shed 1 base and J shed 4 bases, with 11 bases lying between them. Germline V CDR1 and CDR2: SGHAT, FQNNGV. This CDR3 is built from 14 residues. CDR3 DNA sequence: TGTGCCAGCAGCTTAGGTCCCAGAGGTTACGAGCAGTACTTC. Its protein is CASSLGPRGYEQYF.